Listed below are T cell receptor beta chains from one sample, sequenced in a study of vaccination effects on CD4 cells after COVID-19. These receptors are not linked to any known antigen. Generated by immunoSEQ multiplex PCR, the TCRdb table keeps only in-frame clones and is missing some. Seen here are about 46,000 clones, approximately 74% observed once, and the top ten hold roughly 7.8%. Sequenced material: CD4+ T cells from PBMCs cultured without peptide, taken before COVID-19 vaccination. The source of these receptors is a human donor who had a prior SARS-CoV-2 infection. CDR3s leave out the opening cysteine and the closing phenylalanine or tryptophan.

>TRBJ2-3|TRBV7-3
ASSLSSGSTDTQY
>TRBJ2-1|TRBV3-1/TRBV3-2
ASSRTGGSNEQF
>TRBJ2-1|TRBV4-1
ASSQDRTRGWDEQF
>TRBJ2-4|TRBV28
ASSTYSALAKNIQY
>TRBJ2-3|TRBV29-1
SVEGVRGTDTQY
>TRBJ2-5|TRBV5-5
ASSLRLAVETQY
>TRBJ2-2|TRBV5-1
ASSYGTGDTGELF
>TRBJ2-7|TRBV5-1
ASSLGGTGTGGDEQY
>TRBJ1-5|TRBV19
ASDSDRGHQPQH
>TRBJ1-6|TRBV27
ASSFDGINHSPLH
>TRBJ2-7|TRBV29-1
SVAGGEGYEQY
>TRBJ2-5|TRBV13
ASSQSRGLGQETQY
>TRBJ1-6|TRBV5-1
ASSLGSSYNSPLH
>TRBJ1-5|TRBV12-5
ASGLVTHDPGQGNQPQH
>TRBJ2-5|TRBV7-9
ASSRGQAETQY
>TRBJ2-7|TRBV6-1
ASSDQDARYEQY
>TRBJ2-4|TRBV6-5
ASSNLQGGNIQY
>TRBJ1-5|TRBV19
ASSIPAGRNSNQPQH
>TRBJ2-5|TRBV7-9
ASSLGDGGWETQY
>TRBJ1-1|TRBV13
ASSFSPGQGRNTEAF
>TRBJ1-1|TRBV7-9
ASSLAGNTEAF
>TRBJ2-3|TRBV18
ASSSGTGTDTQY
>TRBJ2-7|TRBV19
ASRTYGTSAYEQY
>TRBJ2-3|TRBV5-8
ASSLGSSGFTDTQY
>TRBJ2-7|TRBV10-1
ASSRLAQHFYEQY
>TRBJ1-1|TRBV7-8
ASSSIYRGGFTEAF
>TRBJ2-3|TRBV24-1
ATSDLRAGDVDTQY
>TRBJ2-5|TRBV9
ASSPHQGGWETQY
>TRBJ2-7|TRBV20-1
SASRASSLYYEQY
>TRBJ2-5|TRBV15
ATSRDDRGGLETQY
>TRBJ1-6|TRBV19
ASSIDQGRSNSPLH
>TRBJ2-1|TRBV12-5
ASGFGFRGQFEQF
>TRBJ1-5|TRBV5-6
ASSLGPGEQPQH